The present entry profiles one T cell receptor beta chain with its context. Its binding antigen is unknown. Per-nucleotide qualities are absent, and no much larger clonotype sits a single base away. This record comes from a study of cytomegalovirus exposure and HLA in healthy donors (TCRdb year 2017). As for the study more broadly: According to an earlier analysis of a few hundred of the donors, 150 million to 200 million T cells yielded over 100 million unique TCR beta sequences and 276 Gb of sequence data. An early release covering roughly 640 HLA-typed donors comprised around 300 gigabases of sequencing data and approximately 80 million unique TCR sequences. The genetic ancestry cluster associated with self-reported Caucasian donors included over 65% of the roughly 360 genotyped donors. The study was designed to test whether signatures of past pathogen exposure could be identified by cataloging public T cell receptors. The study used immunosequencing to profile the T cell repertoires of approximately 690 subjects and linked those repertoires to cytomegalovirus serostatus. Besides the first cohort of approximately 670 subjects, a separate validation cohort made up of 120 different subjects was used. High-throughput TCR immunosequencing, statistical association of individual TCRs with disease status, and machine learning were combined to predict cytomegalovirus infection status. To study patterns of TCR occurrence, a later analysis re-analyzed previously published TCR beta repertoires from 666 donors and added high-resolution HLA genotyping. Rather than using new phenotypic data, the later analysis identified candidate immune exposures from TCR beta sequences and from how often those sequences occurred across donors. An earlier analysis of approximately 630 of the donors applied high-throughput TCR beta sequencing to assess whether each TCR beta V gene segment acted as functional or pseudogenic. Donor age, sex, ethnicity and CMV serostatus were compiled together with the repertoire data. Genome-wide SNP genotypes for about 65% of the roughly 670 donors were used in a later genetic analysis, which treated that subset as a discovery cohort. Every repertoire in the discovery cohort had been generated on one and the same sequencing platform. HLA typing included class I and class II loci at four-digit resolution. The number of typed donors differed by locus: roughly 620-630 for A, B, C, DRB1 and DQB1; some 540 for DQA1; 606 for DPA1; and roughly 470 for DPB1. About five DR-DQ haplotypes were handled as single units for association and clustering because linkage in the cohort was strong. Among roughly 400 genotyped donors of the cohort, an average of around 250,000 unique TCR beta nucleotide sequences was sequenced per donor, of which approximately 18% were non-productive. Findings and caveats that apply to the study as a whole: For the cohort, immune exposure information was limited to CMV serostatus. A further reported finding was that TCR beta sequences accurately predicted the HLA-A and HLA-B alleles for most subjects in the first cohort. In a later analysis, the rate of TCR association differed among HLA loci, with DRB1 alleles having the most associated TCRs and HLA-C alleles having the fewest. In vitro tests confirmed that a few of the cytomegalovirus-associated TCR beta chains recognize cytomegalovirus antigens. Several of the top co-occurrence clusters appeared to be linked to parvovirus B19, influenza, CMV and Epstein-Barr virus, according to a later analysis. A later genetic analysis reported fewer N-insertions in productive TCRs among donors in an Asian-associated ancestry cluster than the roughly 700-donor mean. Most TCR sequences were seen in very few donors, while some public TCRs were found in many individuals. In a later analysis, most CMV-associated TCR beta chains were found to appear HLA-restricted, with HLA associations seemingly driven largely by CMV exposure. Because some donors lacked HLA typing at each locus, the association tests relied only on the typed subset. Roughly uniform sequencing depth across donors was assumed in presence/absence analyses, although this assumption may not hold. A later genetic analysis associated a missense DCLRE1C variant with V-gene and J-gene trimming of TCR beta chains, and an independent cohort replicated the association. Some IMGT-functional V segments, including TRBV6-2 and TRBV6-3, could not be told apart with the 87-base-pair reads, so those segments were excluded. In this cohort, only TCR beta chains were sequenced, and detectable features were limited by the absence of alpha or paired-chain data. Strong co-occurrence of HLA alleles, especially DR and DQ, made assigning TCR associations to individual alleles difficult. Correlated functional status among segregating V segments might be attributable to linkage disequilibrium, but an unknown experimental factor could not be ruled out. Cytomegalovirus status was reported to be diagnosed by the classifier with high specificity and sensitivity in both the original and validation cohorts. A group of highly shared sequence variants was considered likely to be a technical artifact of the sequencing pipeline. The study listed 150 to 200 TCR beta chains as associated with cytomegalovirus. At a false discovery rate of 0.05, a later analysis linked 15,000 to 20,000 TCR beta sequences to specific HLA alleles. Broadly in line with IMGT annotations, most TCR beta V segments showed up in productive rearrangements about 87% or about 30% of the time in an earlier analysis of roughly 590 of the donors. According to the authors, the approach could potentially be generalized to other disease states and immunological phenotypes. Compared with equally common non-associated chains, HLA-associated TCR beta chains in a later analysis were more clonally expanded and had lower generation probabilities. Because counts were too low, some 17 rarely observed V segments, including chromosome 9 orphons, were excluded from the earlier analysis of 500 to 700 of the donors.

According to the germline V gene (reference sequence), CDR1 reads LNHDA and CDR2 reads SQIVND. Spanning cysteine to phenylalanine, the CDR3 consists of 18 amino acids. Of the read, only the CDR3 DNA is kept; its 54 bases are in frame from base 1. Trimmed from V: 2 bases; trimmed from J: 0 bases; junction bases lacking a gene match: 10. The cohort was made up of 666 healthy bone marrow donors. At the time of sampling, every cohort member was nominally healthy, though immune exposures that went unrecorded were likely present. The donor tested CMV seropositive, placing the donor among the roughly 270 seropositive members of the cohort. A peripheral blood sample was collected from each donor, and TCR beta sequencing was performed on peripheral blood mononuclear cells. Genomic DNA extraction from the blood cell samples was performed with the Qiagen DNeasy Blood Extraction Kit. Library preparation used the immunoSEQ multiplex PCR assay. For the multiplex PCR, a mixture combining 60 forward primers for TCR Vbeta segments and 13 reverse primers for TCR Jbeta segments was used. Amplification of the CDR3 region of rearranged TCR beta genes was performed with a multiplex PCR assay on genomic DNA. The amplified TCR beta libraries were sequenced on the Illumina HiSeq System as 87-base-pair reads. In the authors' own workflow: In a later analysis, some 80 million unique TCR beta chains were counted across the approximately 640 repertoires, and approximately 11 million of these chains were shared by at least two donors. Raw reads were error-corrected and collapsed into unique sequences with a nearest-neighbor algorithm that merged closely related sequences to remove PCR and sequencing errors. To assign V, D and J gene segments, CDR3 sequences were aligned to IMGT reference sequences. For a sequence to be retained, a match of at least six nucleotides to both a V gene segment and a J gene segment was required. Rearrangements were classified as productive when the CDR3 lacked stop codons and remained in frame with V and J, and all other rearrangements were classified as non-productive. CDR3 was defined by IMGT convention, running from the second conserved V-encoded cysteine to the conserved J-encoded phenylalanine. The earlier analysis of about 530 of the donors excluded any sequence lacking an unambiguous match to a single V gene segment. In an earlier analysis of approximately 590 of the donors, a V segment was called functional when productive rearrangements were above 56.7%, and segregating when the standard deviation between donors exceeded 5%. To diagnose cytomegalovirus status from the catalog of TCR beta chain sequences, a statistical classification framework was built. V and J gene assignment, in a later analysis, came from comparing TCR nucleotide sequences with IMGT/GENE-DB human TR gene sequences. The TCRdist pipeline was used in a later analysis to assign CDR3 sequences and most-parsimonious VDJ recombination scenarios. In a later analysis, every TCR beta chain was defined by the combination of its CDR3 amino acid sequence and its V-gene family, and reads without a unique V-gene family were dropped. To address suspected cross-contamination and a sequencing artifact, a later analysis removed 550 to 750 highly shared, low-generation-probability nucleotide sequences. For each public chain, a later analysis derived a clonal expansion index from normalized ranks of inferred template counts within each repertoire. In a later analysis, generation probabilities were computed with a VDJ recombination model fitted to out-of-frame rearrangements, and the resulting probabilities were checked against IGoR. A later analysis scored TCR-TCR, TCR-HLA and TCR-CMV co-occurrence with hypergeometric tests, applying a repertoire-size bias correction to TCR pairs. False discovery rates were estimated in a later analysis by permuting HLA or CMV assignments 20 times. In a later analysis, co-occurring TCRs were grouped with DBSCAN, and TCRdist sequence similarity was added when clustering was performed within HLA-allele-positive subsets. Repertoires with fewer than 30,000 or more than 120,000 public chains, plus five repertoires with anomalous nucleotide sharing, were excluded from co-occurrence clustering. Not all clones reach the TCRdb copy of this immuneACCESS table, which keeps in-frame sequences only. Checked studies attribute under half of the gap to unresolved V genes and leave the rest unexplained. D and trimming were read from the DNA, whereas the V and J calls and clone size are those reported in that table. The sample data list tens of thousands of clones, and around 90% of these were observed just once. Roughly 1.6% of the sample lies in the top ten.

What was sequenced was PBMCs. The sequence joins TRBV19 to TRBJ2-7; 10 junctional bases match TRBD2. This TCR was recovered from a man younger than 45 in good health and CMV-seropositive. The DNA sequence is given as TGTGCCAGTAGTATAACGGCTAGCGGGGGCGCGTACTCCTACGAGCAGTACTTC. The translation is CASSITASGGAYSYEQYF.